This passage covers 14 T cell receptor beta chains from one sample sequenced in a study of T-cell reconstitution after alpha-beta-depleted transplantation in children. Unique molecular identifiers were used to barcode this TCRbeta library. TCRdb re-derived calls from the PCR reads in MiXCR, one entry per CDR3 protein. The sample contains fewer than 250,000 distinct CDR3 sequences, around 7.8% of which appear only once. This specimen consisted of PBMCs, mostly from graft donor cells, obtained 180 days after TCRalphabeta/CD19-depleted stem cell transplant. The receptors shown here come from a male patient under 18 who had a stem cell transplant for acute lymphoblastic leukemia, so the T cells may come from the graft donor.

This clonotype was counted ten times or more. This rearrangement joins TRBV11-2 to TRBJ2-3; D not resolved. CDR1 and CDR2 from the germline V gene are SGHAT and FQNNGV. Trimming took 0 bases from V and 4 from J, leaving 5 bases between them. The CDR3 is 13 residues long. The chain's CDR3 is CASSLDQADTQYF. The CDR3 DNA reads TGTGCCAGCAGCTTAGATCAAGCAGATACGCAGTATTTT. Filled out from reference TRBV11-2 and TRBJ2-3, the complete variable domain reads EAGVAQSPRYKIIEKRQSVAFWCNPISGHATLYWYQQILGQGPKLLIQFQNNGVVDDSQLPKDRFSAERLKGVDSTLKIQPAKLEDSAVYLCASSLDQADTQYFGPGTRLTVL.

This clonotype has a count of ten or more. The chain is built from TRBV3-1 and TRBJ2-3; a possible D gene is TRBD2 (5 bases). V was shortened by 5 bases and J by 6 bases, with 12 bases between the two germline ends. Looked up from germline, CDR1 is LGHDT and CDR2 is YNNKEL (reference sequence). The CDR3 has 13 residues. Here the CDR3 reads CASSSPTGDTQYF. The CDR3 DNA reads TGTGCCAGCAGCTCCCCGACGGGGGATACGCAGTATTTT.

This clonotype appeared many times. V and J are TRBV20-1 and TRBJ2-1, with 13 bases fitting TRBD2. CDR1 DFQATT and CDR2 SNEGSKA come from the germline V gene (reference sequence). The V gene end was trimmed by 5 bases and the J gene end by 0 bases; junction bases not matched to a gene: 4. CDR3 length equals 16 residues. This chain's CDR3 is CSAPRTSGSSYNEQFF. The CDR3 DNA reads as TGCAGTGCTCCCCGGACTAGCGGGAGCTCCTACAATGAGCAGTTCTTC.

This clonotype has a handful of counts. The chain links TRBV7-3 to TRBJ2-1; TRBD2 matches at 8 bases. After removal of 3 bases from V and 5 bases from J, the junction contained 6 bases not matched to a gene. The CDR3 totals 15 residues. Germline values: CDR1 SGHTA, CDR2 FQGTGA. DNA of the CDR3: TGTGCCAGCAGCTTGGGACTAGTTTTGAACAATGAGCAGTTCTTC. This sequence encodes CASSLGLVLNNEQFF.

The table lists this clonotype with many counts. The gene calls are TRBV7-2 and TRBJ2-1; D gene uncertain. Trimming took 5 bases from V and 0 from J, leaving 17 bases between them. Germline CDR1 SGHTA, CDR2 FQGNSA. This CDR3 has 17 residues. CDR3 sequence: CASSPGLTRTSYNEQFF. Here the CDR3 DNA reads TGTGCCAGCAGCCCTGGGCTGACCCGCACCTCCTACAATGAGCAGTTCTTC.

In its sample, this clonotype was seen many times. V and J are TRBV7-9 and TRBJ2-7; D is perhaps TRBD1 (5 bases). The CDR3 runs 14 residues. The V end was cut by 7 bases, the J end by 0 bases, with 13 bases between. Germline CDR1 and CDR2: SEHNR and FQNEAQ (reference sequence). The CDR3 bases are TGTGCCAGCACCTTTGAAGACAGCTCCTACGAGCAGTACTTC. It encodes CASTFEDSSYEQYF.

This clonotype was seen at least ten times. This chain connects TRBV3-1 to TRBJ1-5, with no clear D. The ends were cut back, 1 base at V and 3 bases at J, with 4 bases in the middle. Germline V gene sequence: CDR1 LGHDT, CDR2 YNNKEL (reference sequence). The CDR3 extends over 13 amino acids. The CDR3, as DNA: TGTGCCAGCAGCCAAGGGGTCAATCAGCCCCAGCATTTT. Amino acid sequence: CASSQGVNQPQHF.

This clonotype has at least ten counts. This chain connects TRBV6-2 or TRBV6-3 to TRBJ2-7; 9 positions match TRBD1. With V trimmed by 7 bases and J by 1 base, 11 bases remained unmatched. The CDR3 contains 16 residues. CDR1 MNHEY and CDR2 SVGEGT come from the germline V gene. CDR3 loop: CASNLVPGQGSYEQYF. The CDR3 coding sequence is TGTGCCAGCAACCTCGTCCCGGGACAGGGATCCTACGAGCAGTACTTC.

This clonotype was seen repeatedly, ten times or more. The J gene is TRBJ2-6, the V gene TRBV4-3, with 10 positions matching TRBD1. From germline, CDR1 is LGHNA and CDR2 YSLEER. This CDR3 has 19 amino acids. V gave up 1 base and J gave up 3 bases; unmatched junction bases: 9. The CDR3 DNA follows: TGCGCCAGCAGCCAAGCTCCTTCCGGGACAGGGGTTGGGGCCAACGTCCTGACTTTC. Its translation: CASSQAPSGTGVGANVLTF.

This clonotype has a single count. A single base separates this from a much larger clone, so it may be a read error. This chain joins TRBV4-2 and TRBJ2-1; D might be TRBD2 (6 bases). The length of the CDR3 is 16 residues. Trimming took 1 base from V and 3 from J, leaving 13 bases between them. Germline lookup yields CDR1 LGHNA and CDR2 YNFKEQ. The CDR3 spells CASSQVGASVYNEQFF. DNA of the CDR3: TGTGCCAGCAGCCAAGTCGGGGCTAGCGTCTACAATGAGCAGTTCTTC.

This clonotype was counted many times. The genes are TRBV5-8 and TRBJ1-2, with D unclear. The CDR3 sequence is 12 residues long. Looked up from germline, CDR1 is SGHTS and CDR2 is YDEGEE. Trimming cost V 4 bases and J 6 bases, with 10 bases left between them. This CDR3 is CASSNRMNGYTF. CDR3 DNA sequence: TGTGCCAGCAGCAACAGAATGAATGGCTACACCTTC.

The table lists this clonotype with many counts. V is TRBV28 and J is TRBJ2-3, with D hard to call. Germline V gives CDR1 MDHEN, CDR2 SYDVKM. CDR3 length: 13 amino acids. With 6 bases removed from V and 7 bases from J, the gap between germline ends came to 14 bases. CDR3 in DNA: TGTGCCAGCAGACAAGAGGTTTTCAATACGCAGTATTTT. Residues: CASRQEVFNTQYF.

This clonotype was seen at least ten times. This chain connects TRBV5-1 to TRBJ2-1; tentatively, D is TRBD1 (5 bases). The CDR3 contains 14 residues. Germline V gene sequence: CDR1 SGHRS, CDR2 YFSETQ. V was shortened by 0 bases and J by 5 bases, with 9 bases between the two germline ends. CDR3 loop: CASSLEGYNNEQFF. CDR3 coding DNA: TGCGCCAGCAGCTTGGAGGGGTACAACAATGAGCAGTTCTTC.

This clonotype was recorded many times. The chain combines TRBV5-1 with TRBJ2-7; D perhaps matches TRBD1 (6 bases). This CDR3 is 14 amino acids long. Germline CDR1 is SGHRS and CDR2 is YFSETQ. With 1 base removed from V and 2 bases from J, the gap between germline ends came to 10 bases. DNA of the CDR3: TGCGCCAGCAGCTTGATGGGGGCCCCCTACGAGCAGTACTTC. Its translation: CASSLMGAPYEQYF. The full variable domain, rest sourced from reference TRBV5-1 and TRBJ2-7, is KAGVTQTPRYLIKTRGQQVTLSCSPISGHRSVSWYQQTPGQGLQFLFEYFSETQRNKGNFPGRFSGRQFSNSRSEMNVSTLELGDSALYLCASSLMGAPYEQYFGPGTRLTVT.